The next 12 T cell receptor beta chains were all read from a single sample in a study of T cell repertoires in cytomegalovirus infection. MiXCR was run by TCRdb on the reads, yielding one entry per CDR3 protein. The sample consists of roughly 640,000 distinct CDR3 sequences, 24% of them appearing once. Material: CD8+ T cells from PBMCs. The source of these receptors is a human donor in good health (CMV status not recorded). Some clones in this sample may be carry-over from other donors' samples.

This clonotype was counted many times. The chain has TRBV7-2 and TRBJ2-3; 12 positions agree with TRBD2. The germline gives CDR1 SGHTA, CDR2 FQGNSA. The ends lost 0 bases at V and 2 bases at J; junction bases unmatched: 3. The CDR3 sequence is 17 residues long. This CDR3 is CASSLALAGGPTDTQYF. CDR3 sequence (DNA): TGTGCCAGCAGCTTAGCTCTAGCGGGGGGGCCCACAGATACGCAGTATTTT.

This clonotype was observed many times. The gene calls are TRBV7-9 and TRBJ2-7, with D unresolved. Germline loops: CDR1 SEHNR, CDR2 FQNEAQ (reference sequence). Trimming left V 5 bases short and J 6 bases short, with 14 bases between. The CDR3 spans 13 residues. The CDR3 protein is CASSPSLVGEQYV. CDR3 in DNA: TGTGCCAGCAGCCCCTCCCTCGTCGGCGAGCAGTACGTC.

This clonotype has a handful of counts. The rearrangement uses TRBV5-6 and TRBJ1-5, with D unresolved. Germline loops: CDR1 SGHDT, CDR2 YYEEEE. CDR3 length equals 15 residues. Between the trimmed V and J ends, which lost 0 bases and 0 bases, there was a span of 7 bases. CDR3: CASSLGRFSNQPQHF. The CDR3 bases are TGTGCCAGCAGCTTGGGACGGTTTAGCAATCAGCCCCAGCATTTT.

This clonotype was observed many times. V is TRBV7-9 and J is TRBJ1-2; perhaps TRBD1 as D (6 bases). Per the germline V gene, CDR1 is SEHNR and CDR2 is FQNEAQ (reference sequence). V lost 5 bases, J lost 4 bases, and 23 bases lay in between. This CDR3 is 17 amino acids long. For the CDR3, the DNA is TGTGCCAGCAGCCCTACAGGGCGCGGGGTCTGGGTCTATGGCTACACCTTC. Protein sequence: CASSPTGRGVWVYGYTF.

This clonotype was observed at least ten times. The V call is TRBV7-2, the J call TRBJ2-7; D is possibly TRBD2 (7 bases). The germline V and J ends were trimmed by 1 base and 7 bases, with 17 bases remaining between them. The CDR3 runs to 15 residues. From germline, CDR1 is SGHTA and CDR2 FQGNSA. The CDR3 spells CASSLGGGPPWEQYV. The CDR3, as DNA: TGTGCCAGCAGCTTAGGGGGGGGCCCTCCGTGGGAGCAGTACGTC.

Remarks on this clonotype: Germline is not matched at one junction end, which may reflect a read error. This sequence joins TRBV7-2 and TRBJ1-5; 9 nucleotides agree with TRBD1. CDR1 and CDR2 (germline): SGHTA, FQGNSA. The CDR3 has 14 residues. The CDR3 spells CASSPGTGNRPQHF. The CDR3 DNA is TGTGCCAGCAGTCCCGGGACAGGGAATCGGCCCCAGCATTTT.

The genes are TRBV5-4 and TRBJ1-2, with 7 bases lining up with TRBD1. The V segment lost 3 bases and the J segment 5 bases; nucleotides outside the gene matches: 4. Germline CDR1 is SGHNT and CDR2 is YYREEE (reference sequence). The CDR3 runs to 13 residues. The CDR3 loop reads CASSSGGVYGYTF. The CDR3, as DNA: TGTGCCAGCAGCTCAGGGGGGGTTTATGGCTACACCTTC.

This clonotype was found a few times. This chain connects TRBV27 to TRBJ2-7, with no clear D. The CDR3 has 15 amino acids. Germline V gene data show CDR1 as MNHEY and CDR2 as SMNVEV (reference sequence). The V and J ends lost 5 bases and 3 bases respectively, with 17 bases between them. The CDR3 reads CASSLNPALNYEQYF. For the CDR3, the DNA is TGTGCCAGCAGTCTCAACCCCGCGCTTAACTACGAGCAGTACTTC.

This clonotype has more than one count but fewer than ten. The V and J genes are TRBV24-1 and TRBJ2-2, with D perhaps matching TRBD1 or TRBD2 (5 bases each). This CDR3 spans 16 amino acids. CDR1 and CDR2 from the germline V gene are KGHDR and SFDVKD. V was clipped by 7 bases and J by 0 bases, with 14 bases between them. CDR3 loop: CATSGPGQPNTGELFF. CDR3 bases: TGTGCCACCAGCGGCCCGGGGCAGCCGAACACCGGGGAGCTGTTTTTT.

The chain has TRBV2 and TRBJ1-2; possibly TRBD1 for D (6 bases). From germline, CDR1 is SNHLY and CDR2 FYNNEI. Deletions cut 8 bases from V and 4 bases from J, with 14 bases between. The CDR3 is made up of 13 amino acids. CDR3 in amino acids: CASVKDSRYGYTF. DNA for the CDR3: TGTGCCAGCGTGAAGGACAGCCGCTATGGCTACACCTTC.

As regards this clonotype: A much larger clonotype is one base distant, so this may be a read error. The V and J genes are TRBV7-2 and TRBJ2-7; no clear D gene. V gave up 5 bases and J gave up 5 bases, with 13 bases separating them. The CDR3 extends over 13 amino acids. The germline gives CDR1 SGHTA, CDR2 FQGNSA. For the CDR3, the DNA is TGTGCCAGCAGCGTAGTAGGGATCGACGAGCAGTACGTC. It encodes CASSVVGIDEQYV.

This clonotype has at least ten counts. V and J are TRBV12-5 and TRBJ2-7, with D perhaps TRBD1 (6 bases). Per the germline V gene, CDR1 is LGHNT and CDR2 is FRNRAP. This CDR3 region has 15 residues. V was clipped by 2 bases and J by 2 bases, with 13 bases between them. The CDR3, as DNA: TGTGCTAGTGGTTTGCCTAGGGGGACGGCCTACGAGCAGTACTTC. Translated, it gives CASGLPRGTAYEQYF.